In this sample, the clone carrying this TCR beta chain turned up a few times. This CDR3 region has 18 residues. Looked up from germline, CDR1 is SEHNR and CDR2 is FQNEAQ (reference sequence). Trimming pared 1 base from V and 0 bases from J, leaving 19 bases between. The data stem from a study of blood T cell repertoires in COVID-19. The wider study: PBMCs, B-cell-depleted T cells, or T cells provided the cDNA or gDNA that made up the material.

In the authors' workflow: Reference gene primer amplification gave estimated nucleated cell counts. Only in-frame clones appear in the TCRdb table, and some are missing; sequencing was by immunoSEQ multiplex PCR. That table gives V, J and clone size, and the DNA gave D and trimming. The data show 120,000 to 150,000 clones, with 75% to 90% seen just once and 4% held by the top ten. The TCR sequence derives from a woman aged 40 to 49 who had been exposed to COVID-19. The sample was PBMCs or T cells enriched from blood (not recorded which). The chain combines TRBV7-9 with TRBJ2-7; D perhaps matches TRBD2 (6 bases). The CDR3 spells CASSLERRGGASSYEQYF. Written as DNA, the CDR3 is TGTGCCAGCAGCTTAGAAAGGCGGGGAGGCGCGAGCTCCTACGAGCAGTACTTC.